This T cell receptor beta chain comes out of a study of Ad26.COV2.S vaccination and SARS-CoV-2 variants. At the level of the study: Donor got 5x10^10 or 1x10^11 viral particles of Ad26.COV2.S. Findings and limits, study-wide: Compared with placebo recipients, vaccine recipients had higher spike-specific TCR breadth.

Generated by immunoSEQ multiplex PCR, the TCRdb table keeps only in-frame clones and is missing some. The table includes about 450,000 clones, 89% detected once. With respect to this clone: Its specificity is unknown.

Described treatment: roughly 20 received Ad26.COV2.S at low or high dose, single or two shots; about 5 received placebo; per-sample allocation not given. Sample collection was performed on day 63 after the first vaccine or placebo injection. Germline CDR1 SGHNT, CDR2 YYREEE (reference sequence). V lost 4 bases to trimming and J lost 2 bases; unmatched junction nucleotides: 3. The CDR3 is 14 amino acids. Sample: peripheral blood, taken in a trial of Ad26.COV2.S vaccine versus placebo. The chain is built from TRBV5-4 and TRBJ1-3, with TRBD1 identical over 7 bases. This receptor was identified in a person between 18 and 59 years old who received the Ad26.COV2.S COVID-19 vaccine or a placebo. The CDR3: CASSKDRAGNTIYF. The CDR3 nucleotides read TGTGCCAGCAGCAAAGACAGGGCTGGAAACACCATATATTTT.